This T cell receptor beta chain was sequenced in a study of blood T cell repertoires in COVID-19. Study as a whole: Samples of COVID-19 (acute and convalescent) were obtained from the United States, Italy and Spain.

Seattle researchers signed up patients amid active infection and tracked them longitudinally. Sequencing used immunoSEQ multiplex PCR; TCRdb keeps in-frame clones, though not all of them. The data show 200,000 to 250,000 clones, with around 90% seen just once and 0.7% to 0.85% held by the top ten. Germline CDR1 SEHNR, CDR2 FQNEAQ (reference sequence). This CDR3 has 13 residues. V gave up 7 bases and J gave up 2 bases, with 9 bases separating them. The chain is built from TRBV7-9 and TRBJ1-3, with a tentative D call TRBD1 (5 bases). The source material was peripheral blood. The receptor comes from a man aged 55 to 70 with COVID-19, enrolled during active disease. CDR3 in amino acids: CASNAGAGNTIYF. CDR3 bases: TGTGCCAGCAACGCGGGGGCTGGAAACACCATATATTTT.